This T cell receptor (beta chain) was sequenced for a study of PD-L1 blockade in urothelial cancer. Study background: As for prior chemotherapy regimens, patients had received 0 to 3.

TCRdb's copy holds only in-frame clones and misses some; the assay was immunoSEQ multiplex PCR. This sample has 45,000 to 50,000 clones; approximately 89% occur once, and the top ten carry 3.5% to 5%. This CDR3 has 16 residues. Trimming cost V 3 bases and J 5 bases; bases outside gene matches: 8. The germline gives CDR1 LNHNV, CDR2 YYDKDF (reference sequence). This chain joins TRBV15 and TRBJ1-4, with 8 positions matching TRBD1. The clonotype originates from an elderly man with urothelial cancer. This material consisted of PBMCs, taken around atezolizumab (anti-PD-L1) treatment. The DNA for the CDR3 is TGTGCCACCAGCAGGGGACCGGGACAGGCAAATGAAAAACTGTTTTTT. Amino acid sequence: CATSRGPGQANEKLFF.